This T cell receptor (beta chain) came from a study of OX40 agonist ivuxolimab in advanced cancers. Overall study results and limits: CD4+ and CD8+ blood T cells expanded clonally by week 6 at 0.1 to 3.0 mg/kg.

Comments on this clone: Its antigen is unidentified.

Sequencing used immunoSEQ multiplex PCR; TCRdb keeps in-frame clones, though not all of them. This table has about 77,000 clones, approximately 86% appearing once. This sample comprised CD4+ or CD8+ T cells sorted from blood, obtained in a trial of the OX40 agonist ivuxolimab. The TCR sequence derives from an adult with an advanced solid tumor such as melanoma, head and neck, liver or kidney cancer.

The CDR3 coding sequence is TGTGCCAGCAGCACGGACAGACGGAACACTGAAGCTTTCTTT. Protein: CASSTDRRNTEAFF. This chain connects TRBV6-4 to TRBJ1-1; D might be TRBD1 (6 bases). The germline CDR1 and CDR2 sequences are MRHNA and SNTAGT. Trimming left V 6 bases short and J 1 base short, with 12 bases between. The CDR3 contains 14 residues.